This TCR beta chain derives from a study of regulatory T cells in long-lasting Graves disease. Study findings and constraints: TRBV28, TRBJ1-2 and TRBJ2-5 emerged as the favored segments in persistent disease. Possibly, too few samples lowered accuracy.

The time point was: newly diagnosed GD, antithyroid drugs for less than 3 months. The authors made the TCR library using RNA they extracted from PBMCs. Trimming left V 9 bases short and J 5 bases short, with 10 bases between. CDR3 length: 11 amino acids. Germline V gene data show CDR1 as SGHTA and CDR2 as FQGNSA. A word on this clonotype: The antigen is not known.

In building TCR beta libraries, iRepertoire HTBI primers were used together with Arm-PCR of CDR3 regions. TCRdb passed the multiplex PCR reads through MiXCR, listing each CDR3 protein once. The sample comprises 550,000 to 700,000 distinct CDR3 sequences, about 16% of which are singletons, and around 11% rests with the top ten. These same records also appear under a second study, on T cells in Graves' hyperthyroidism and ophthalmopathy.

Sequenced material: peripheral blood mononuclear cells (PBMCs), taken at new diagnosis, from a patient treated with antithyroid drugs. J is TRBJ1-2 and V is TRBV7-2; D unresolved. This TCR came from a young man with Graves disease. The CDR3 here is CASRRDYGYTF. CDR3 nucleotides: TGTGCCAGTAGAAGAGATTATGGCTACACCTTC.